The 31 T cell receptor beta chains listed next were all sequenced from one sample in a study of control samples from healthy donors and cancer patients. Method: immunoSEQ multiplex PCR; TCRdb's copy keeps in-frame clones and lacks some. Of 46,000 or so clones listed, roughly nine tenths were seen once; the top ten hold 0.65% to 0.95%. Sequences were obtained from PBMCs. These receptors all come from a man younger than 45 with colorectal cancer.

In its sample, this clone was seen once. This chain uses TRBV12-1 with TRBJ2-3; no DNA check was done on the table's D call, TRBD2. TRBV12-1 is a known pseudogene. The CDR3 consists of 16 residues. The CDR3 DNA is TGTGCCAGCAGCCGGGGGACTAGCGGGGTAACAGATACGCAGTATTTT. Protein product: CASSRGTSGVTDTQYF.

V usage is TRBV6-2 or TRBV6-3 and J usage is TRBJ2-7; TRBD1 aligns across 9 bases. The V and J ends lost 0 bases and 2 bases, in that order; junction bases with no gene match: 5. Germline V gene sequence: CDR1 MNHEY, CDR2 SVGEGT. The CDR3 consists of 16 residues. The chain's CDR3 is CASSYSPDRGAYEQYF. The DNA for the CDR3 is TGTGCCAGCAGTTACTCCCCGGACAGGGGAGCCTACGAGCAGTACTTC.

The chain employs TRBV5-6 and TRBJ2-3, with TRBD1 as a possible D gene (5 bases). The length of the CDR3 is 14 residues. V lost 2 bases and J lost 5, with 12 bases in between. From germline, CDR1 is SGHDT and CDR2 YYEEEE. CDR3 residues: CASSFGGQGDTQYF. The CDR3 DNA reads TGTGCCAGCAGCTTTGGTGGGCAGGGAGATACGCAGTATTTT.

This chain joins TRBV7-9 and TRBJ2-5, with 15 bases identical to TRBD2. The length of the CDR3 is 19 residues. Losses at the gene ends were 4 bases for V and 3 bases for J; bases not matched to a gene: 12. The germline CDR1 and CDR2 sequences are SEHNR and FQNEAQ (reference sequence). Here the CDR3 DNA reads TGTGCCAGCAGCTACCCCGGGACTAGCGGGGGGTGGATAGAAGAGACCCAGTACTTC. Residues: CASSYPGTSGGWIEETQYF. The variable domain in full, completed from reference TRBV7-9 and TRBJ2-5, reads DTGVSQNPRHKITKRGQNVTFRCDPISEHNRLYWYRQTLGQGPEFLTYFQNEAQLEKSRLLSDRFSAERPKGSFSTLEIQRTEQGDSAMYLCASSYPGTSGGWIEETQYFGPGTRLLVL.

This sequence joins TRBV5-4 and TRBJ1-1, with TRBD1 matching over 7 bases. The CDR3 has 14 residues. V gave up 3 bases and J gave up 5 bases; unmatched junction bases: 7. In germline, CDR1 is SGHNT, CDR2 YYREEE (reference sequence). CDR3 protein: CASSYRTGATEAFF. The CDR3, as DNA: TGTGCCAGCAGCTACCGAACAGGGGCTACTGAAGCTTTCTTT.

The chain uses TRBV5-4 and TRBJ1-1, with unresolved D. Germline V lookup: CDR1 SGHNT, CDR2 YYREEE (reference sequence). This CDR3 region has 13 residues. Deletions cut 3 bases from V and 0 bases from J, with 6 bases between. The CDR3 here is CASSSPLNTEAFF. The CDR3 nucleotides are TGTGCCAGCAGCTCCCCCCTGAACACTGAAGCTTTCTTT.

The chain recombines TRBV2 with TRBJ2-3; 12 bases align to TRBD2. Germline V lookup: CDR1 SNHLY, CDR2 FYNNEI. This CDR3 comprises 15 residues. The junction had 8 bases not matched to a gene; V was cut back by 6 bases and J by 7 bases. CDR3 sequence: CASSPLAGGPNTQYF. In DNA, the CDR3 is TGTGCCAGCAGCCCCCTAGCGGGGGGGCCGAATACGCAGTATTTT.

V is TRBV19 and J is TRBJ2-1; 10 bases line up with TRBD1. Germline CDR1 is LNHDA and CDR2 is SQIVND (reference sequence). V lost 4 bases, J lost 8 bases, and 8 bases stayed unmatched. CDR3 length: 15 residues. This CDR3 is CASSTTGGPVDEQFF. DNA for the CDR3: TGTGCCAGTAGTACGACAGGGGGCCCAGTAGATGAGCAGTTCTTC.

The chain uses TRBV19 and TRBJ1-1; D ambiguous. The CDR3 length is 13 residues. From germline, CDR1 is LNHDA and CDR2 SQIVND (reference sequence). The V end was cut by 3 bases, the J end by 0 bases, with 5 bases between. CDR3 protein: CASSIVMNTEAFF. CDR3 sequence (DNA): TGTGCCAGTAGTATCGTTATGAACACTGAAGCTTTCTTT.

This chain joins TRBV12-5 and TRBJ1-5, with D perhaps TRBD1 (6 bases). The CDR3 loop spans 15 amino acids. Germline CDR1 is LGHNT and CDR2 is FRNRAP. V was pared by 5 bases and J by 5 bases, with 16 bases between. The CDR3 here is CASGPPGGRDQPQHF. CDR3 bases: TGTGCTAGTGGTCCCCCCGGGGGGCGGGATCAGCCCCAGCATTTT.

The rearrangement joins TRBV3-1 (or the pseudogene TRBV3-2) to TRBJ2-7, with 8 bases lining up with TRBD1. Germline CDR1 reads LGHDT; CDR2 reads YNNKEL (reference sequence). The length of the CDR3 is 15 residues. Trimming removed 0 bases from V and 6 bases from J; junction bases left unmatched: 7. CDR3 DNA: TGTGCCAGCAGCCAAGAACTGAGACAGGGGCGCGAGCAGTACTTC. It translates to CASSQELRQGREQYF.

The V and J genes are TRBV29-1 and TRBJ1-2; the D is unclear. The CDR3 is 10 residues long. Germline CDR1 is SQVTM and CDR2 is ANQGSEA. The V end lost 4 bases, the J end lost 7 bases, and 7 bases lay between the germline ends. Here the CDR3 DNA reads TGCAGCGTTGTAGAACCTGGCTACACCTTC. The encoded protein is CSVVEPGYTF.

This chain connects TRBV6-2 or TRBV6-3 to TRBJ1-3; no clear D gene. Trimming cost V 2 bases and J 4 bases, with 9 bases left between them. CDR3 size: 14 residues. The germline gives CDR1 MNHEY, CDR2 SVGEGT. As DNA, the CDR3 is TGTGCCAGCAGTTACGGGGTCGCGGGAAACACCATATATTTT. Amino acids: CASSYGVAGNTIYF.

The chain has TRBV7-2 and TRBJ1-4, with D possibly matching TRBD1 (6 bases). V dropped 4 bases and J dropped 5 bases, with 14 bases sitting between them. This CDR3 has 15 residues. The germline CDR1 and CDR2 sequences are SGHTA and FQGNSA. The CDR3 nucleotides read TGTGCCAGCAGCTCCCAGGGGACTAGGAATGAAAAACTGTTTTTT. It encodes CASSSQGTRNEKLFF.

The V gene is TRBV3-1 (or the pseudogene TRBV3-2), the J gene TRBJ1-2, with D perhaps matching TRBD1 (5 bases). V lost 4 bases and J lost 3, with 12 bases in between. CDR1 and CDR2 (germline): LGHDT, YNNKEL (reference sequence). The CDR3 has 14 amino acids. The CDR3 DNA sequence: TGTGCCAGCAGCCTCGGGACGGCCGACTATGGCTACACCTTC. Protein: CASSLGTADYGYTF.

The rearrangement uses TRBV5-1 and TRBJ2-6; no reliable D call. The CDR3 loop spans 16 amino acids. V lost 1 base to trimming and J lost 4 bases, with 12 bases between them. Germline CDR1 SGHRS, CDR2 YFSETQ. This chain's CDR3 is CASSLMMTSGANVLTF. The CDR3 nucleotides are TGCGCCAGCAGCTTGATGATGACTTCGGGGGCCAACGTCCTGACTTTC.

V is TRBV10-3 and J is TRBJ1-5, with D perhaps TRBD1 (6 bases). The CDR3 is made up of 14 amino acids. V lost 10 bases and J 0 bases, leaving 13 bases between the germline ends. Per the germline V gene, CDR1 is ENHRY and CDR2 is SYGVKD. The CDR3 nucleotides read TGTGCCACCGGACAGACAAATAGCAATCAGCCCCAGCATTTT. It specifies CATGQTNSNQPQHF.

The V and J genes are TRBV2 and TRBJ1-1; the match to TRBD1 covers 7 bases. V lost 6 bases and J lost 1; bases outside the gene matches: 2. The length of the CDR3 is 13 residues. Germline lookup yields CDR1 SNHLY and CDR2 FYNNEI. CDR3: CASRQGKNTEAFF. In DNA, the CDR3 is TGTGCCAGCAGACAGGGGAAGAACACTGAAGCTTTCTTT.

This clone has just one count. CDR3 in amino acids: CASSQEVAAYYGYTF. The DNA for the CDR3 is TGTGCCAGCAGCCAAGAAGTAGCAGCTTACTATGGCTACACCTTC. The gene calls are TRBV4-2 and TRBJ1-2; D gene unclear. The CDR3 is 15 amino acids. V was shortened by 0 bases and J by 3 bases, with 11 bases between the two germline ends. Per germline, CDR1 LGHNA and CDR2 YNFKEQ.

The gene calls are TRBV7-2 and TRBJ2-7; D may match TRBD1 or TRBD2 (6 bases each). Per germline, CDR1 SGHTA and CDR2 FQGNSA. V gave up 7 bases and J gave up 6 bases, with 19 bases separating them. The CDR3 consists of 14 residues. The CDR3 loop is CASTYEGGPIEQYF. The CDR3 bases are TGTGCCAGCACCTACGAAGGGGGGCCAATCGAGCAGTACTTC.

This chain joins TRBV7-9 and TRBJ2-3, with D perhaps assigned TRBD1 or TRBD2 (5 bases each). Germline assignment: CDR1 SEHNR and CDR2 FQNEAQ (reference sequence). This CDR3 has 15 residues. The V end lost 5 bases, the J end lost 4 bases, and 16 bases lay between the germline ends. CDR3 sequence reads: CASSAGTGGADTQYF. CDR3 coding DNA: TGTGCCAGCAGCGCCGGGACGGGTGGCGCAGATACGCAGTATTTT. The full variable domain, rest sourced from reference TRBV7-9 and TRBJ2-3, is DTGVSQNPRHKITKRGQNVTFRCDPISEHNRLYWYRQTLGQGPEFLTYFQNEAQLEKSRLLSDRFSAERPKGSFSTLEIQRTEQGDSAMYLCASSAGTGGADTQYFGPGTRLTVL.

The V gene is TRBV18, the J gene TRBJ2-5; D ambiguous. The V and J ends lost 0 bases and 5 bases respectively, with 10 bases between them. The CDR3 extends over 14 amino acids. Germline V gene data show CDR1 as KGHSH and CDR2 as LQKENI. The CDR3 protein is CASSPPFGVETQYF. CDR3 sequence (DNA): TGTGCCAGCTCACCACCTTTTGGTGTGGAGACCCAGTACTTC.

The genes are TRBV30 and TRBJ2-1; possible D gene TRBD1, 6 bases. V lost 4 bases and J lost 0, with 22 bases in between. The CDR3 sequence is 18 residues long. Germline V gives CDR1 GTSNPN, CDR2 SVGIG (reference sequence). CDR3: CAWNRDKGRISSYNEQFF. The CDR3 nucleotides read TGTGCCTGGAACCGGGACAAGGGACGCATAAGCTCCTACAATGAGCAGTTCTTC.

This clone was seen once. The chain is built from TRBV11-2 and TRBJ2-1; D is undetermined. Trimming pared 3 bases from V and 6 bases from J, leaving 9 bases between. Germline lookup yields CDR1 SGHAT and CDR2 FQNNGV. The CDR3 totals 13 residues. CDR3 sequence reads: CASSLYRPNEQFF. CDR3 DNA sequence: TGTGCCAGCAGCTTGTACCGCCCCAATGAGCAGTTCTTC.

V is TRBV29-1 and J is TRBJ1-3; D remains ambiguous. Germline assignment: CDR1 SQVTM and CDR2 ANQGSEA. The CDR3 loop spans 12 amino acids. Trimming removed 5 bases from V and 2 bases from J, with 7 bases in between. In DNA form, the CDR3 reads TGCAGCGTTCGGGGAGCTGGAAACACCATATATTTT. It is translated as CSVRGAGNTIYF.

The rearrangement links TRBV2 to TRBJ1-3, with D possibly matching TRBD1 (6 bases). Germline V gene sequence: CDR1 SNHLY, CDR2 FYNNEI. CDR3 size: 15 residues. With 6 bases removed from V and 1 base from J, the gap between germline ends came to 13 bases. The CDR3 reads CASSVYRASGNTIYF. CDR3 nucleotides: TGTGCCAGCAGCGTCTACAGGGCTTCTGGAAACACCATATATTTT.

V is TRBV11-2 and J is TRBJ2-7; 8 nucleotides agree with TRBD2. Germline CDR1 and CDR2: SGHAT and FQNNGV. The length of the CDR3 is 15 residues. V was pared by 1 base and J by 2 bases, with 4 bases of the junction left unmatched. CDR3 DNA sequence: TGTGCCAGCAGCTTAGTGGCGGGGGGAACCTACGAGCAGTACTTC. This translates into CASSLVAGGTYEQYF.

V is TRBV18 and J is TRBJ1-1; D uncertain. This CDR3 region has 15 residues. The germline CDR1 and CDR2 sequences are KGHSH and LQKENI. Trimming left V 2 bases short and J 2 bases short, with 12 bases between. CDR3 nucleotides: TGTGCCAGCTCACCAGGTTTAGCAGGCAACACTGAAGCTTTCTTT. As protein: CASSPGLAGNTEAFF. Full variable domain (missing parts from reference TRBV18 and TRBJ1-1): NAGVMQNPRHLVRRRGQEARLRCSPMKGHSHVYWYRQLPEEGLKFMVYLQKENIIDESGMPKERFSAEFPKEGPSILRIQQVVRGDSAAYFCASSPGLAGNTEAFFGQGTRLTVV.

This chain links TRBV30 with TRBJ1-4; D is undetermined. Germline CDR1 GTSNPN, CDR2 SVGIG (reference sequence). The germline V and J ends were trimmed by 0 bases and 9 bases, with 14 bases remaining between them. There are 14 residues in the CDR3. CDR3 coding DNA: TGTGCCTGGAGTGTATCGGCCAGAAAGCAAAAACTGTTTTTT. It specifies CAWSVSARKQKLFF.

This clone was detected once. This rearrangement joins TRBV7-2 to TRBJ2-1; TRBD1 is a possible D gene (6 bases). From germline, CDR1 is SGHTA and CDR2 FQGNSA. The CDR3 has 15 amino acids. The V and J ends lost 5 bases and 8 bases respectively, with 19 bases between them. CDR3 protein: CASSAAGEPSHEQFF. The CDR3 region has the DNA TGTGCCAGCAGCGCCGCAGGGGAACCTTCCCATGAGCAGTTCTTC.

The chain is built from TRBV11-2 and TRBJ1-4; D not certain. Trimming took 1 base from V and 5 from J, leaving 8 bases between them. CDR1 is SGHAT, CDR2 FQNNGV, per germline. This CDR3 is 14 amino acids long. The CDR3 DNA sequence: TGTGCCAGCAGCTTAGTATTGGCCAATGAAAAACTGTTTTTT. Protein sequence: CASSLVLANEKLFF.